The present entry profiles one TCR beta chain with its context. Antigen specificity is unknown. This sample was included in a study of post-analysis software for immune sequencing data. Study-wide findings and caveats: With TRBV5-6, TRBV5-1 and TRBV20-1 included, five TRBV segments were more frequent in patients than in controls. Controls' normalized Chao1 diversity significantly exceeded that of multiple sclerosis patients.

This CDR3 has 14 residues. Looked up from germline, CDR1 is DFQATT and CDR2 is SNEGSKA (reference sequence). Deletions cut 3 bases from V and 1 base from J, with 10 bases between. The library was made from cDNA and included unique molecular identifiers. TCRdb analysed the PCR reads with MiXCR anew, one entry per CDR3 protein. Among approximately 440,000 distinct CDR3 sequences listed, roughly 45% were seen once. The specimen sequenced was blood. The chain couples TRBV20-1 to TRBJ2-1; D is uncertain. The TCR sequence derives from a girl aged 5-17 years with multiple sclerosis. The CDR3 sequence: CSARETSSYNEQFF. The CDR3 DNA follows: TGCAGTGCTAGGGAAACCTCTTCCTACAATGAGCAGTTCTTC.